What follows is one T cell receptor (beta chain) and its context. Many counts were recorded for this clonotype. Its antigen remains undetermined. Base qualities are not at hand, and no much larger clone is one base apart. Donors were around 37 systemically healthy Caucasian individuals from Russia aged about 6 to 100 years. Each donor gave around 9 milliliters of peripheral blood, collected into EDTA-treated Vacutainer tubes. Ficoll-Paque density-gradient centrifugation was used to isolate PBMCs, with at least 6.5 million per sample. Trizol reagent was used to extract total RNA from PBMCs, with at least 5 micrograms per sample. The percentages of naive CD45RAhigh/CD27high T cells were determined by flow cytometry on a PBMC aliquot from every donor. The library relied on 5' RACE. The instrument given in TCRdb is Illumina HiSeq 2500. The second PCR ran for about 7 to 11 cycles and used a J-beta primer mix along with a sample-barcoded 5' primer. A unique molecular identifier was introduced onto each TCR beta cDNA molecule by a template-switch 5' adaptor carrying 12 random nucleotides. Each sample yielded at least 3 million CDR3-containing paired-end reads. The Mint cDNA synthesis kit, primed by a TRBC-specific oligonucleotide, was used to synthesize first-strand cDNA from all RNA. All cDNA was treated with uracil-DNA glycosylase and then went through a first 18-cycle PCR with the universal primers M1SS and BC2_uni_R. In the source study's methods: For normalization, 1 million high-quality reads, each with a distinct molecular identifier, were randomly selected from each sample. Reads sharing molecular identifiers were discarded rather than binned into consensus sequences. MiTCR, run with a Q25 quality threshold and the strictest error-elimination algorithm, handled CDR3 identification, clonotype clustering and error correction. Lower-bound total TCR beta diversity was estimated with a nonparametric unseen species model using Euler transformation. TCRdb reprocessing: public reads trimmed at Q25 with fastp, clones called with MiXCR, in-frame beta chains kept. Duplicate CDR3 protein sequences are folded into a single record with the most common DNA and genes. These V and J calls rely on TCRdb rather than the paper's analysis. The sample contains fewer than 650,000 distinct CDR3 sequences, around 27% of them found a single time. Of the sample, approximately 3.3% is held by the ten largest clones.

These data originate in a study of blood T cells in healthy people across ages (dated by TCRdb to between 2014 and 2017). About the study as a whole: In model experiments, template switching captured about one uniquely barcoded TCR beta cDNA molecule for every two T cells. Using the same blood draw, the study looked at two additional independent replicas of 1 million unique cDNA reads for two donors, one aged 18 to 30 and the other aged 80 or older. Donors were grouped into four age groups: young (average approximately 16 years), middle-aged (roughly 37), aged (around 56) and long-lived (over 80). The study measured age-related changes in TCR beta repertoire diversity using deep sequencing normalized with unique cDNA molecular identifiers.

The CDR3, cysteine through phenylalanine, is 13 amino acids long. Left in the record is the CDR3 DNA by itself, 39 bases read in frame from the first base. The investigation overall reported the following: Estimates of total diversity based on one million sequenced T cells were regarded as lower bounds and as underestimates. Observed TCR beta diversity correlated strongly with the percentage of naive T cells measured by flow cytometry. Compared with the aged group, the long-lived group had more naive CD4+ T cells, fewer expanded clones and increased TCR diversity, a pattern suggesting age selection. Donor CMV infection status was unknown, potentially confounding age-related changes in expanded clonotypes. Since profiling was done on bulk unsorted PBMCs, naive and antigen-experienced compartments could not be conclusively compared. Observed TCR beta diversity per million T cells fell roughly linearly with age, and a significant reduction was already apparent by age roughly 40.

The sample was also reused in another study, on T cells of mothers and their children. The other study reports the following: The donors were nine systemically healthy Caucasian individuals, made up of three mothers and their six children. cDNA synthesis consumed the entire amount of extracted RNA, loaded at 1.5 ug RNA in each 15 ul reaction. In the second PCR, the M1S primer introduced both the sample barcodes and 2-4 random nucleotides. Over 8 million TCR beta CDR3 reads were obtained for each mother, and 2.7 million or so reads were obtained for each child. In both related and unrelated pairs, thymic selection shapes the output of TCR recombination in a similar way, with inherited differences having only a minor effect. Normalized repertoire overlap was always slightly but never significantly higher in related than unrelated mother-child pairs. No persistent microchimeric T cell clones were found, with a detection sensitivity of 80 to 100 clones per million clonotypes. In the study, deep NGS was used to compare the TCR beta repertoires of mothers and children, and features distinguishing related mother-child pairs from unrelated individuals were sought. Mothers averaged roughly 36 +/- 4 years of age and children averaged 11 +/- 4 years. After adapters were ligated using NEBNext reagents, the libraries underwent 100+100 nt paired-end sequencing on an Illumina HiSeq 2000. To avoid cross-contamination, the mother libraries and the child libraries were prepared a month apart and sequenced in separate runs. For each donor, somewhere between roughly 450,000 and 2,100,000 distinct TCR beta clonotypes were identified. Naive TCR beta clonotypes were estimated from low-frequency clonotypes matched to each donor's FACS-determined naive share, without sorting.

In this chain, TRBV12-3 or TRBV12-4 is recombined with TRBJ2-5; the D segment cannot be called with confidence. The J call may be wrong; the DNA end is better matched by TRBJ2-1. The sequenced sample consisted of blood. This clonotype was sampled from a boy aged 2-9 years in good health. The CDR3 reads CASSLFARREQFF. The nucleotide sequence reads TGTGCCAGCAGTTTATTCGCGCGAAGAGAGCAGTTCTTC.